A selection of T cell receptor beta chains follows, all from one sample in a study of shared clonotypes between healthy human individuals. The assay was immunoSEQ multiplex PCR, and TCRdb's table has in-frame clones only and misses some. Of some 980,000 clones listed, less than 85% are singletons. Sequencing used memory CD4+ T cells sorted from blood. Receptors originate from a man younger than 35 in good health. Each CDR3 is given with its conserved first and last residue. The D gene is left open where the match is weak. Clone size is not always given. Where it is, it says once, few, many or a class for expanded clones.

cdr3_nt: TGCGCCAGCAGCTTGCGGACAGGGGGGAACACTGAAGCTTTCTTT
cdr3_aa: CASSLRTGGNTEAFF
v_call: TRBV5-1
j_call: TRBJ1-1
clone_size: once
d_call: TRBD1

cdr3_nt: TGTGCCAGCAGCTCCGACAAATACGAGCAGTACTTC
cdr3_aa: CASSSDKYEQYF
v_call: TRBV7-9
j_call: TRBJ2-7
clone_size: NA
d_call: NA

cdr3_nt: TGTGCCAGCAGTTCGGGACAGGGTGTCGAAAAACTGTTTTTT
cdr3_aa: CASSSGQGVEKLFF
v_call: TRBV27
j_call: TRBJ1-4
clone_size: NA
d_call: TRBD1

cdr3_nt: TGTGCCAGCAGTTGGAATTCAGGGAACTATGGCTACACCTTC
cdr3_aa: CASSWNSGNYGYTF
v_call: TRBV27
j_call: TRBJ1-2
clone_size: NA
d_call: NA

cdr3_nt: TGTGCCAGCAGCCCAAGGACAGGGGAGACTGAAGCTTTCTTT
cdr3_aa: CASSPRTGETEAFF
v_call: TRBV5-4
j_call: TRBJ1-1
clone_size: NA
d_call: TRBD1

cdr3_nt: TGTGCCAGCTCACCCCGGGGGCCTGAAGCTTTCTTT
cdr3_aa: CASSPRGPEAFF
v_call: TRBV18
j_call: TRBJ1-1
clone_size: NA
d_call: NA

cdr3_nt: TGTGCCAGCAGTGCAGGGTATGACGAGCAGTACTTC
cdr3_aa: CASSAGYDEQYF
v_call: TRBV2
j_call: TRBJ2-7
clone_size: NA
d_call: NA

cdr3_nt: TGTGCCAGCAGCGCAGGACAGGGGGCTCGGGGCTACACCTTC
cdr3_aa: CASSAGQGARGYTF
v_call: TRBV9
j_call: TRBJ1-2
clone_size: NA
d_call: TRBD1

cdr3_nt: TGTGCCAGCTCCCTTGGCAGGACCGACGAGCAGTACTTC
cdr3_aa: CASSLGRTDEQYF
v_call: TRBV2
j_call: TRBJ2-7
clone_size: NA
d_call: NA

cdr3_nt: TGTGCCAGCAGTTCCCAAGCGGGGGGCTACAATGAGCAGTTCTTC
cdr3_aa: CASSSQAGGYNEQFF
v_call: TRBV6-6
j_call: TRBJ2-1
clone_size: NA
d_call: TRBD2

cdr3_nt: TGCGCCAGCAGCCTTTCTCAGGGTGGCGGGGAGCTGTTTTTT
cdr3_aa: CASSLSQGGGELFF
v_call: TRBV5-1
j_call: TRBJ2-2
clone_size: few
d_call: NA

cdr3_nt: TGTGCCAGCACCCCGGGGGGGTGGGGTGAGCAGTACTTC
cdr3_aa: CASTPGGWGEQYF
v_call: TRBV2
j_call: TRBJ2-7
clone_size: NA
d_call: TRBD2

cdr3_nt: TGTGCCAGCAGCTTCCAGGCCACGCAGTATTTT
cdr3_aa: CASSFQATQYF
v_call: TRBV5-6
j_call: TRBJ2-3
clone_size: many
d_call: NA

cdr3_nt: TGTGCCAGCAGCGTAGGGACATCGCGGGCTGGAAACACCATATATTTT
cdr3_aa: CASSVGTSRAGNTIYF
v_call: TRBV9
j_call: TRBJ1-3
clone_size: NA
d_call: NA

cdr3_nt: TGTGCCAGCAGTTACTCGGGGGGGACCAAAAACATTCAGTACTTC
cdr3_aa: CASSYSGGTKNIQYF
v_call: TRBV6-6
j_call: TRBJ2-4
clone_size: NA
d_call: TRBD2

cdr3_nt: TGTGCCAGCAGTTTATCGAGGGCAGGGGGCTTGAGCAATCAGCCCCAGCATTTT
cdr3_aa: CASSLSRAGGLSNQPQHF
v_call: TRBV27
j_call: TRBJ1-5
clone_size: NA
d_call: TRBD1

cdr3_nt: TGTGCCAGCAGCGCGGGAGAGTCAGATACGCAGTATTTT
cdr3_aa: CASSAGESDTQYF
v_call: TRBV5-4
j_call: TRBJ2-3
clone_size: NA
d_call: TRBD2

cdr3_nt: TGTGCCAGCAGCAAAGACAGGGCTGAGAATGAACGAGGCAATCAGCCCCAGCATTTT
cdr3_aa: CASSKDRAENERGNQPQHF
v_call: TRBV21-1
j_call: TRBJ1-5
clone_size: NA
d_call: NA

cdr3_nt: TGTGCCAGCAGCTTGAGTCAGAGTGTCTACGAGCAGTACTTC
cdr3_aa: CASSLSQSVYEQYF
v_call: TRBV5-5
j_call: TRBJ2-7
clone_size: NA
d_call: NA

cdr3_nt: TGTGCCAGCAGCCTCGACCGTGCAGGTTTGAGGCAAAACACCATATATTTT
cdr3_aa: CASSLDRAGLRQNTIYF
v_call: TRBV5-6
j_call: TRBJ1-3
clone_size: few
d_call: NA

cdr3_nt: TGTGCCATAACTCCAGGGAATGGAGATCAGCCCCAGCATTTT
cdr3_aa: CAITPGNGDQPQHF
v_call: TRBV7-2
j_call: TRBJ1-5
clone_size: NA
d_call: NA

cdr3_nt: TGTGCCACCCAAGATCGGACAGGGGGCAGCGGGGAGCTGTTTTTT
cdr3_aa: CATQDRTGGSGELFF
v_call: TRBV15
j_call: TRBJ2-2
clone_size: NA
d_call: TRBD1

cdr3_nt: TGTGCCACCACGGACGGGCCGCGGTGGGGCTACACCTTC
cdr3_aa: CATTDGPRWGYTF
v_call: TRBV19
j_call: TRBJ1-2
clone_size: NA
d_call: NA

cdr3_nt: TGTGCCATCAGCCGCCAACAGGGGGCGCATACCGGGGAGCTGTTTTTT
cdr3_aa: CAISRQQGAHTGELFF
v_call: TRBV10-3
j_call: TRBJ2-2
clone_size: NA
d_call: TRBD1

cdr3_nt: TGTGCCAGCAGCAAGTCGGCAGGGTTCTCCTACGAGCAGTACTTC
cdr3_aa: CASSKSAGFSYEQYF
v_call: TRBV6-5
j_call: TRBJ2-7
clone_size: many
d_call: NA

cdr3_nt: TGTGCCAGCCAGCGGGGGGGGACAGATACGCAGTATTTT
cdr3_aa: CASQRGGTDTQYF
v_call: TRBV7-2
j_call: TRBJ2-3
clone_size: NA
d_call: TRBD2

cdr3_nt: TGTGCCAGCAGCCGATACTCTGGGGCCAACGTCCTGACTTTC
cdr3_aa: CASSRYSGANVLTF
v_call: TRBV7-2
j_call: TRBJ2-6
clone_size: NA
d_call: NA

cdr3_nt: TGTGCCAGCAGCCAAGAGGACGGTAATCAGCCCCAGCATTTT
cdr3_aa: CASSQEDGNQPQHF
v_call: TRBV4-2
j_call: TRBJ1-5
clone_size: many
d_call: NA

cdr3_nt: TGTGCCAGCAGCCGACGGGACAGTCAGACCCAGTACTTC
cdr3_aa: CASSRRDSQTQYF
v_call: TRBV14
j_call: TRBJ2-5
clone_size: NA
d_call: TRBD1

cdr3_nt: TGTGCCAGCAGTTCTCAGGGGGGCACTGAAGCTTTCTTT
cdr3_aa: CASSSQGGTEAFF
v_call: TRBV7-3
j_call: TRBJ1-1
clone_size: NA
d_call: TRBD1

cdr3_nt: TGTGCCACCAGCACCGCGGGAGCCGCTTCTAACTATGGCTACACCTTC
cdr3_aa: CATSTAGAASNYGYTF
v_call: TRBV15
j_call: TRBJ1-2
clone_size: few
d_call: NA

cdr3_nt: TGTGCCAGCAGCTGGACAGGGAGCAATAATTCACCCCTCCACTTT
cdr3_aa: CASSWTGSNNSPLHF
v_call: TRBV5-4
j_call: TRBJ1-6
clone_size: NA
d_call: TRBD1

cdr3_nt: TGCAGCGTTGCCGAGGGGGGGAATCAGCCCCAGCATTTT
cdr3_aa: CSVAEGGNQPQHF
v_call: TRBV29-1
j_call: TRBJ1-5
clone_size: NA
d_call: NA

cdr3_nt: TGTGCCAGCAGACAGGACAGGGGGAGGGGCGGGGAGCTGTTTTTT
cdr3_aa: CASRQDRGRGGELFF
v_call: TRBV7-8
j_call: TRBJ2-2
clone_size: NA
d_call: TRBD1

cdr3_nt: TGTGCCAGCAGTCCTCCGGGACAGCCGGTATCCTACGAGCAGTACTTC
cdr3_aa: CASSPPGQPVSYEQYF
v_call: TRBV28
j_call: TRBJ2-7
clone_size: NA
d_call: TRBD1

cdr3_nt: TGCGCCAGCAGCCCGGTGTCAAGGACAGGGGGCTACGAGCAGTACTTC
cdr3_aa: CASSPVSRTGGYEQYF
v_call: TRBV5-1
j_call: TRBJ2-7
clone_size: NA
d_call: TRBD1

cdr3_nt: TGTGCCAGCAGCTACCAGCCGAACACCGGGGAGCTGTTTTTT
cdr3_aa: CASSYQPNTGELFF
v_call: TRBV5-6
j_call: TRBJ2-2
clone_size: NA
d_call: NA

cdr3_nt: TGTGCCTGGACACAGGACAGGGGGGACATTCAGTACTTC
cdr3_aa: CAWTQDRGDIQYF
v_call: TRBV30
j_call: TRBJ2-4
clone_size: NA
d_call: TRBD1

cdr3_nt: TGTGCCAGCAGCTCGATCGGACAGGGCGCGGATACGCAGTATTTT
cdr3_aa: CASSSIGQGADTQYF
v_call: TRBV5-6
j_call: TRBJ2-3
clone_size: NA
d_call: TRBD1

cdr3_nt: TGTGCCAGCAGCCTGGGGGGCAGGCGGGGAGAGACCCAGTACTTC
cdr3_aa: CASSLGGRRGETQYF
v_call: TRBV11-2
j_call: TRBJ2-5
clone_size: NA
d_call: NA

cdr3_nt: TGCGCCAGCAGCTTGGGACAGGGAAACACCGGGGAGCTGTTTTTT
cdr3_aa: CASSLGQGNTGELFF
v_call: TRBV5-1
j_call: TRBJ2-2
clone_size: NA
d_call: TRBD1

cdr3_nt: TGTGCCAGCAGCCTGGGACTAGCGGGAGGGCCCTGTTTCACAGATACGCAGTATTTT
cdr3_aa: CASSLGLAGGPCFTDTQYF
v_call: TRBV21-1
j_call: TRBJ2-3
clone_size: NA
d_call: NA

cdr3_nt: TGCGCCAGCAGTCAATCGTGGGGTGGCAATGAAAAACTGTTTTTT
cdr3_aa: CASSQSWGGNEKLFF
v_call: TRBV23-1
j_call: TRBJ1-4
clone_size: NA
d_call: NA

cdr3_nt: TGTGCCAGCACGTCACTAGCGGGAGCACTACCCGGGCAGTACTTC
cdr3_aa: CASTSLAGALPGQYF
v_call: TRBV5-6
j_call: TRBJ2-7
clone_size: NA
d_call: TRBD2

cdr3_nt: TGCGCCAGCAGCTTGGTCCGGGGGGGAACCTACGAGCAGTACTTC
cdr3_aa: CASSLVRGGTYEQYF
v_call: TRBV5-1
j_call: TRBJ2-7
clone_size: NA
d_call: TRBD2

cdr3_nt: TGTGCCAGCAGTGAACGGGACCAGTATAATTCACCCCTCCACTTT
cdr3_aa: CASSERDQYNSPLHF
v_call: TRBV27
j_call: TRBJ1-6
clone_size: NA
d_call: NA

cdr3_nt: TGTGCCAGCAGCTTGAGAGCTGGAAACACCATATATTTT
cdr3_aa: CASSLRAGNTIYF
v_call: TRBV7-9
j_call: TRBJ1-3
clone_size: NA
d_call: NA

cdr3_nt: TGTGCCAGCAGTTTCCCAACTTCGGGACAGGGGGCAGGTGGGCTCTACGAGCAGTACTTC
cdr3_aa: CASSFPTSGQGAGGLYEQYF
v_call: TRBV28
j_call: TRBJ2-7
clone_size: NA
d_call: TRBD1

cdr3_nt: TGTGCCAGCAGCTCCTCAGGGAGACCTCAAGAGACCCAGTACTTC
cdr3_aa: CASSSSGRPQETQYF
v_call: TRBV7-2
j_call: TRBJ2-5
clone_size: NA
d_call: NA

cdr3_nt: TGTGCCAGCAGTAAAGACAGCCCCGCATACTCCTATAATTCACCCCTCCACTTT
cdr3_aa: CASSKDSPAYSYNSPLHF
v_call: TRBV6-1
j_call: TRBJ1-6
clone_size: NA
d_call: NA

cdr3_nt: TGCGCCAGCACTGAACAGGGGGTCACGACTGAAGCTTTCTTT
cdr3_aa: CASTEQGVTTEAFF
v_call: TRBV10-2
j_call: TRBJ1-1
clone_size: NA
d_call: TRBD1

cdr3_nt: TGTGCCTGGAGTAGCGGGGGGATGTACAATGAGCAGTTCTTC
cdr3_aa: CAWSSGGMYNEQFF
v_call: TRBV30
j_call: TRBJ2-1
clone_size: many
d_call: TRBD2

cdr3_nt: TGTGCCAGCAGTGAATTAACAGGGCTCGGGAACATTCAGTACTTC
cdr3_aa: CASSELTGLGNIQYF
v_call: TRBV2
j_call: TRBJ2-4
clone_size: NA
d_call: NA

cdr3_nt: TGTGCCAGCAGCTTGGACAACACAGATACGCAGTATTTT
cdr3_aa: CASSLDNTDTQYF
v_call: TRBV7-3
j_call: TRBJ2-3
clone_size: few
d_call: NA